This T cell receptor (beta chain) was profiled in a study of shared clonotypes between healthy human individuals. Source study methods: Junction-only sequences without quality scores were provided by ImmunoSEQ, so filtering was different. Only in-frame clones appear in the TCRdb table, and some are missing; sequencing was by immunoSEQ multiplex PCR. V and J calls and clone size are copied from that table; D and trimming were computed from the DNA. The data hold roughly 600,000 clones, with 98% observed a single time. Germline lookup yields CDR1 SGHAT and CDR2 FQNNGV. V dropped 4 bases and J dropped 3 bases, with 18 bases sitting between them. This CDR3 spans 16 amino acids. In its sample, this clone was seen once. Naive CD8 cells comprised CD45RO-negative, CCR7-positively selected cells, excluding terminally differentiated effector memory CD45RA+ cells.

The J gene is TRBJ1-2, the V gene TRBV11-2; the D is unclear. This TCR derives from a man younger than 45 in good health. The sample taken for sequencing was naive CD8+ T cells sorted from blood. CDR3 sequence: CASSSPLGFLDYGYTF. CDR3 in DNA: TGTGCCAGCAGCTCCCCGTTGGGATTTTTGGACTATGGCTACACCTTC.